Following are 31 T cell receptor beta chains from one sample sequenced in a study of blood T cell repertoires in COVID-19. The assay was immunoSEQ multiplex PCR, and TCRdb's table has in-frame clones only and misses some. The table has tens of thousands of clones, 70% to 90% seen once. Specimen: peripheral blood. These receptors all stem from a woman aged 60-75 years with acute or convalescent COVID-19.

The genes are TRBV7-8 and TRBJ1-2; TRBD1 aligns across 10 bases. Germline lookup yields CDR1 SGHVS and CDR2 FQNEAQ. The CDR3 totals 19 residues. Germline trimming cut 6 bases from V and 8 bases from J; bases unmatched to any gene: 24. The CDR3 DNA reads TGTGCCAGCAGTAAAAAAGTCCCGGGACAGGGGACCCTCGAGGCGGGCTACACCTTC. Its translation is CASSKKVPGQGTLEAGYTF.

This clone showed up just a few times. This chain connects TRBV4-2 to TRBJ1-1, with a weak D call TRBD1 (6 bases). Per germline, CDR1 LGHNA and CDR2 YNFKEQ. The CDR3 is made up of 14 amino acids. V shed 6 bases and J shed 0 bases, with 11 bases lying between them. In DNA form, the CDR3 reads TGTGCCAGCAGAACAGGGCAGATGAACACTGAAGCTTTCTTT. This encodes CASRTGQMNTEAFF.

V usage is TRBV30 and J usage is TRBJ1-6; D gene uncertain. Germline-derived CDR1 and CDR2 are GTSNPN and SVGIG (reference sequence). The V end was cut by 3 bases, the J end by 0 bases, with 12 bases between. The CDR3 totals 16 residues. CDR3: CAWRLYSSSYNSPLHF. CDR3 DNA sequence: TGTGCCTGGAGGCTCTACTCTAGCTCCTATAATTCACCCCTCCACTTT.

The V call is TRBV2, the J call TRBJ1-3, with D possibly TRBD1 on 6 matching bases. Germline lookup yields CDR1 SNHLY and CDR2 FYNNEI. The length of the CDR3 is 13 residues. V was shortened by 5 bases and J by 4 bases, with 9 bases between the two germline ends. CDR3 sequence: CASSRTEGNTIYF. The CDR3, as DNA: TGTGCCAGCAGTAGGACAGAGGGAAACACCATATATTTT.

The rearrangement joins TRBV1 to TRBJ2-3; the table's D call, TRBD2, was not checked against the DNA. TRBV1 is a pseudogene locus. CDR3 length: 17 residues. The CDR3 here is CTSSQAKLAGLSDTQYF. DNA for the CDR3: TGCACCAGCAGCCAAGCTAAACTAGCGGGGTTGTCAGATACGCAGTATTTT.

This clone is a singleton in its sample. V gene TRBV27 combines with J gene TRBJ2-7, with 8 bases matching TRBD2. Per germline, CDR1 MNHEY and CDR2 SMNVEV (reference sequence). The CDR3 runs 15 residues. Trimming removed 4 bases from V and 3 bases from J; junction bases left unmatched: 8. The CDR3 nucleotides are TGTGCCAGCAGTTCATCGGGACTAGTAGGCTACGAGCAGTACTTC. Amino acids: CASSSSGLVGYEQYF.

The chain recombines TRBV12-3 or TRBV12-4 with TRBJ1-1, with no clear D. This CDR3 is built from 13 residues. V shed 1 base and J shed 3 bases, with 6 bases lying between them. CDR3 nucleotides: TGTGCCAGCAGTTTAGGAGCGGACACTGAAGCTTTCTTT. It specifies CASSLGADTEAFF.

The CDR3 nucleotides read TGTGCCATCAGTGGTACCGGTACCGGGGAGCTGTTTTTT. This translates into CAISGTGTGELFF. This chain uses TRBV10-3 with TRBJ2-2; D not certain. V lost 4 bases to trimming and J lost 5 bases, with 8 bases between them. CDR3 length equals 13 residues. Germline V gene data show CDR1 as ENHRY and CDR2 as SYGVKD.

The rearrangement links TRBV6-5 to TRBJ1-6; D may be TRBD1 (6 bases). Germline V lookup: CDR1 MNHEY, CDR2 SVGAGI. V dropped 10 bases and J dropped 2 bases, with 15 bases sitting between them. The CDR3 extends over 15 amino acids. The CDR3 sequence is CATRWGQAYNSPLHF. The CDR3 region has the DNA TGTGCCACACGTTGGGGGCAGGCCTATAATTCACCCCTCCACTTT.

V usage is TRBV13 and J usage is TRBJ2-3; 12 positions match TRBD2. This CDR3 has 16 amino acids. V gave up 3 bases and J gave up 4 bases; unmatched junction bases: 5. In germline, CDR1 is PRHDT, CDR2 FYEKMQ (reference sequence). Here the CDR3 reads CASSFYGLAGSDTQYF. The DNA of the CDR3 is TGTGCCAGCAGCTTTTATGGACTAGCGGGATCAGATACGCAGTATTTT.

V and J are TRBV21-1 and TRBJ2-1; TRBD2, as called in the table, went unchecked against the DNA. TRBV21-1 is a pseudogene segment. This CDR3 is 16 amino acids long. The CDR3 loop is CASSKVGNPRYNEQFF. In nucleotides, the CDR3 is TGTGCCAGCAGCAAGGTCGGGAATCCGCGCTACAATGAGCAGTTCTTC.

The V call is TRBV5-5, the J call TRBJ1-5; maybe TRBD1 (6 bases). The V gene's germline CDR1 is SGHKS and CDR2 YYEKEE (reference sequence). The CDR3 has 16 residues. V was clipped by 0 bases and J by 7 bases, with 17 bases between them. The CDR3 DNA follows: TGTGCCAGCAGCTTGGCCCCACAGGGCGGGAGCCAGCCCCAGCATTTT. This gives the protein CASSLAPQGGSQPQHF.

The J gene is TRBJ1-2, the V gene TRBV6-5, with 7 bases matching TRBD1. CDR3 length equals 13 residues. Germline values: CDR1 MNHEY, CDR2 SVGAGI. The V segment lost 6 bases and the J segment 3 bases; nucleotides outside the gene matches: 4. The CDR3 DNA is TGTGCCAGCAGCCCAACAGGGGACTATGGCTACACCTTC. Protein sequence: CASSPTGDYGYTF.

This chain connects TRBV5-6 to TRBJ2-7; tentatively, D is TRBD2 (5 bases). Germline V gene lookup returns CDR1 SGHDT and CDR2 YYEEEE. V was clipped by 0 bases and J by 12 bases, with 10 bases between them. This CDR3 is 11 amino acids long. The CDR3 DNA is TGTGCCAGCAGCTTGGGGCGGGTTCTGTACTTC. This encodes CASSLGRVLYF.

The V and J genes are TRBV9 and TRBJ2-7; tentative D call: TRBD2 (5 bases). Trimming took 0 bases from V and 6 from J, leaving 10 bases between them. Germline lookup yields CDR1 SGDLS and CDR2 YYNGEE. CDR3 size: 13 residues. The CDR3 loop reads CASSVEVASEQYF. CDR3 sequence (DNA): TGTGCCAGCAGCGTAGAAGTAGCGAGCGAGCAGTACTTC.

The gene calls are TRBV10-3 and TRBJ2-3, with D maybe TRBD2 (6 bases). The CDR3 has 16 residues. The V gene lost 10 bases and the J gene lost 2 bases, with 22 bases spanning the gap. Germline lookup yields CDR1 ENHRY and CDR2 SYGVKD. CDR3 DNA sequence: TGTGCCACTAGGCTAGGGACTGTCCGGTCCACAGATACGCAGTATTTT. Amino acids: CATRLGTVRSTDTQYF.

This chain connects TRBV5-4 to TRBJ2-5; possibly TRBD2 for D (6 bases). CDR1 and CDR2 (germline): SGHNT, YYREEE (reference sequence). This CDR3 is 14 amino acids long. V was clipped by 3 bases and J by 2 bases, with 11 bases between them. The CDR3 sequence is CASSSPTRQETQYF. The CDR3 DNA reads as TGTGCCAGCAGCTCCCCGACTAGGCAAGAGACCCAGTACTTC. The entire variable domain, with the rest obtained from reference TRBV5-4 and TRBJ2-5, is as follows: ETGVTQSPTHLIKTRGQQVTLRCSSQSGHNTVSWYQQALGQGPQFIFQYYREEENGRGNFPPRFSGLQFPNYSSELNVNALELDDSALYLCASSSPTRQETQYFGPGTRLLVL.

The J gene is TRBJ1-1, the V gene TRBV19; 10 positions match TRBD1. The CDR3 covers 14 residues. V was clipped by 6 bases and J by 6 bases; unmatched bases: 7. Germline V gene lookup returns CDR1 LNHDA and CDR2 SQIVND (reference sequence). CDR3 loop: CASSPGQGLSEAFF. The CDR3 DNA reads as TGTGCCAGTAGCCCGGGACAGGGGCTCTCTGAAGCTTTCTTT.

This chain uses TRBV6-4 with TRBJ1-2; 8 bases are a match to TRBD1. The CDR3 covers 11 residues. The germline gives CDR1 MRHNA, CDR2 SNTAGT. The J segment lost 8 bases and the V segment lost 6 bases, leaving 2 bases of the junction unmatched. CDR3 sequence (DNA): TGTGCCAGCAGCGCAGGGGGCGGCTACACCTTC. It codes for CASSAGGGYTF.

The chain couples TRBV6-1 to TRBJ1-1, with TRBD1 matching 9 bases. Per germline, CDR1 MNHNS and CDR2 SASEGT. The CDR3 has 16 residues. V shed 3 bases, J shed 4 bases, and the junction held 9 bases outside the gene matches. CDR3 loop: CASSELPGQGGTEAFF. CDR3 in DNA: TGTGCCAGCAGTGAGTTACCGGGACAGGGCGGCACTGAAGCTTTCTTT.

The chain recombines TRBV2 with TRBJ2-3, with TRBD1 matching 7 bases. Germline loops: CDR1 SNHLY, CDR2 FYNNEI. CDR3 length: 12 residues. V shed 5 bases, J shed 5 bases, and the junction held 1 base outside the gene matches. This CDR3 reads CASSRQGDTQYF. The CDR3, as DNA: TGTGCCAGCAGTCGACAGGGAGATACGCAGTATTTT.

V usage is TRBV5-5 and J usage is TRBJ2-7; weak D call: TRBD1 (6 bases). Trimming cost V 1 base and J 2 bases, with 10 bases left between them. CDR1 SGHKS and CDR2 YYEKEE come from the germline V gene (reference sequence). The CDR3 runs to 14 residues. The CDR3 region is CASSLLGQTYEQYF. The CDR3 bases are TGTGCCAGCAGCTTGCTCGGACAGACCTACGAGCAGTACTTC. Filled out from reference TRBV5-5 and TRBJ2-7, the complete variable domain reads DAGVTQSPTHLIKTRGQQVTLRCSPISGHKSVSWYQQVLGQGPQFIFQYYEKEERGRGNFPDRFSARQFPNYSSELNVNALLLGDSALYLCASSLLGQTYEQYFGPGTRLTVT.

J is TRBJ1-2 and V is TRBV3-1 (or the pseudogene TRBV3-2); 9 bases match TRBD1. Germline V lookup: CDR1 LGHDT, CDR2 YNNKEL (reference sequence). With V trimmed by 4 bases and J by 2 bases, 2 bases remained unmatched. The CDR3 spans 14 residues. This CDR3 reads CASSPGTGNYGYTF. Here the CDR3 DNA reads TGTGCCAGCAGCCCCGGGACAGGGAACTATGGCTACACCTTC.

This chain joins TRBV9 and TRBJ2-7; 15 bases are shared with TRBD2. V lost 2 bases, J lost 7 bases, and 10 bases stayed unmatched. The CDR3 consists of 17 residues. Germline CDR1 and CDR2: SGDLS and YYNGEE. CDR3 in amino acids: CASSVTGTSGGTGEQYF. CDR3 DNA sequence: TGTGCCAGCAGCGTGACCGGGACTAGCGGGGGGACAGGGGAGCAGTACTTC.

This chain uses TRBV9 with TRBJ2-5, with 8 positions matching TRBD2. The germline gives CDR1 SGDLS, CDR2 YYNGEE. V shed 3 bases and J 7 bases; nucleotides not matched to a gene: 14. This CDR3 spans 16 amino acids. The DNA for the CDR3 is TGTGCCAGCAGCGCCGATCCGGGACTAGAGAGAGGGACCCAGTACTTC. Protein: CASSADPGLERGTQYF. Based on the CDR3 plus reference TRBV9 and TRBJ2-5, the full variable domain is DSGVTQTPKHLITATGQRVTLRCSPRSGDLSVYWYQQSLDQGLQFLIQYYNGEERAKGNILERFSAQQFPDLHSELNLSSLELGDSALYFCASSADPGLERGTQYFGPGTRLLVL.

V is TRBV7-2 and J is TRBJ1-6; 7 bases agree with TRBD1. This CDR3 has 14 amino acids. Per germline, CDR1 SGHTA and CDR2 FQGNSA. The trim removed 4 bases at V and 8 bases at J, leaving 5 bases unmatched. For the CDR3, the DNA is TGTGCCAGCAGCTCAGGGGACAGTTATTCACCCCTCCACTTT. It codes for CASSSGDSYSPLHF.

CDR3 sequence (DNA): TGTGCCAGCGGGAGGGATCACTATAGCAATCAGCCCCAGCATTTT. Protein product: CASGRDHYSNQPQHF. The chain combines TRBV9 with TRBJ1-5; D is undetermined. Per the germline V gene, CDR1 is SGDLS and CDR2 is YYNGEE. V was cut by 7 bases and J by 0 bases, with 14 bases left in between. The CDR3 runs to 15 residues.

The rearrangement links TRBV3-1 (or the pseudogene TRBV3-2) to TRBJ2-5, with a possible D match to TRBD1 (5 bases). The ends were cut back, 0 bases at V and 10 bases at J, with 15 bases in the middle. The germline gives CDR1 LGHDT, CDR2 YNNKEL (reference sequence). This CDR3 contains 14 residues. The CDR3 DNA follows: TGTGCCAGCAGCCAAGAGCTACGTGGGGCCGGCCAGTACTTC. This translates into CASSQELRGAGQYF.

This chain connects TRBV24-1 to TRBJ1-5; a possible D gene is TRBD1 (5 bases). The CDR3 consists of 16 residues. Germline-derived CDR1 and CDR2 are KGHDR and SFDVKD. V dropped 7 bases and J dropped 3 bases, with 18 bases sitting between them. Written as DNA, the CDR3 is TGTGCCACCAGGTCCCGGGGGGGACTGGACAATCAGCCCCAGCATTTT. It is translated as CATRSRGGLDNQPQHF.

The CDR3 region is CASSEGQGYGYTF. The DNA of the CDR3 is TGTGCCAGCTCGGAGGGACAGGGCTATGGCTACACCTTC. This chain joins TRBV18 and TRBJ1-2; 9 bases agree with TRBD1. Germline CDR1 is KGHSH and CDR2 is LQKENI. The CDR3 contains 13 residues. Trimming took 6 bases from V and 4 from J; bases not matched to a gene: 3.

This clone was recorded only once. This sequence joins TRBV7-2 and TRBJ2-2; no clear D. The CDR3 totals 13 residues. CDR1 SGHTA and CDR2 FQGNSA come from the germline V gene. V gave up 5 bases and J gave up 6 bases, with 10 bases separating them. CDR3 loop: CASSPFRAGELFF. The CDR3 region has the DNA TGTGCCAGCAGCCCCTTTCGGGCCGGGGAGCTGTTTTTT.